Given below is one T cell receptor (beta chain) in context. The CDR3 is made up of 14 amino acids. The J segment lost 9 bases and the V segment lost 2 bases, leaving 5 bases of the junction unmatched. Germline V lookup: CDR1 MNHEY, CDR2 SMNVEV (reference sequence). The sample originates from a study of shared clonotypes between healthy human individuals. Measured with immunoSEQ multiplex PCR; TCRdb has only the in-frame clones, and not every one. The data contain about 2.1 million clones, under 95% of them seen just once; the ten biggest clones take up more than 1.5%. Terminally differentiated effector memory CD45RA+ cells were left out of the naive CD8 fraction, which was CD45RO-negative and positively selected for CCR7.

The J gene is TRBJ1-1, the V gene TRBV27; 11 nucleotides agree with TRBD1. The sequenced sample consisted of naive CD8+ T cells from PBMCs. The origin of this receptor is a young man in good health. Some clones in this sample may be carry-over from other donors' samples. CDR3 loop: CASSLLGQGAQAFF. DNA for the CDR3: TGTGCCAGCAGTTTACTCGGACAGGGGGCGCAAGCTTTCTTT.